This paragraph reports one T cell receptor beta chain. Antigen unknown. The CDR3 loop spans 16 amino acids. Unmatched junction bases numbered 12, after V lost 1 base and J lost 6 bases. CDR1 is SGHNT and CDR2 is YYREEE in the germline V gene (reference sequence). These data originate in a study of shared clonotypes between healthy human individuals. The study, taken as a whole, reports: For naive CD4 cells, roughly 5% of clonotypes were shared across a few donors.

Clones were read by immunoSEQ multiplex PCR, and TCRdb kept only the in-frame ones, dropping some. The sample carries roughly 1,600,000 clones, approximately 98.5% recorded once. This clonotype was sampled from a man under 40 in good health. V and J are TRBV5-4 and TRBJ2-7; TRBD1 aligns across 8 bases. Material for sequencing was naive CD4+ T cells sorted from blood. Subset here: CD45RA+ positively selected. Here the CDR3 reads CASSLPKTGQGFEQYF. The CDR3 DNA follows: TGTGCCAGCAGCTTGCCCAAGACCGGACAGGGTTTCGAGCAGTACTTC.